The next 17 T cell receptor beta chains were all read from a single sample in a study of cytomegalovirus exposure and HLA in healthy donors (TCRdb year 2017). To prepare the library, the immunoSEQ multiplex PCR assay was applied. For the multiplex PCR, a mixture combining 60 forward primers for TCR Vbeta segments and 13 reverse primers for TCR Jbeta segments was used. TCRdb obtained this table from immuneACCESS and retained in-frame rearrangements with V and J assigned. These tables miss some clones; where compared with another copy, unresolved V genes account for less than half of the shortfall, and the remainder is unexplained. This sample is represented by about 170,000 clones; 80% to 90% of them were singletons. The top ten constitute 0.75% to 0.9% of the sample. The sequencing input was PBMCs. Receptor source: a woman between 18 and 29 years old in good health and CMV-seronegative.

The chain is built from TRBV6-1 and TRBJ2-3, with D perhaps matching TRBD2 (7 bases). Trimming removed 4 bases at V and 1 base at J, with 15 bases between. Germline V CDR1 and CDR2: MNHNS, SASEGT. This CDR3 region has 16 residues. For the CDR3, the DNA is TGTGCCAGCAGTGCCATTGGGGAGGGGGGCACAGATACGCAGTATTTT. It codes for CASSAIGEGGTDTQYF.

The J gene is TRBJ2-5, the V gene TRBV4-3, with 8 bases fitting TRBD2. In germline, CDR1 is LGHNA, CDR2 YSLEER. After removal of 1 base from V and 5 bases from J, the junction contained 6 bases not matched to a gene. This CDR3 has 15 residues. The DNA of the CDR3 is TGCGCCAGCAGCCAAGCCAGCGGGAGTGGCGAGACCCAGTACTTC. It specifies CASSQASGSGETQYF.

The chain employs TRBV2 and TRBJ1-4; D is uncertain. This CDR3 spans 14 amino acids. Germline V gene sequence: CDR1 SNHLY, CDR2 FYNNEI. Between the trimmed V and J ends, which lost 6 bases and 4 bases, there was a span of 12 bases. For the CDR3, the DNA is TGTGCCAGCAGATCCACGACAAATAATGAAAAACTGTTTTTT. Protein: CASRSTTNNEKLFF.

This chain uses TRBV19 with TRBJ2-3; the D gene is possibly TRBD1 (6 bases). Germline lookup yields CDR1 LNHDA and CDR2 SQIVND (reference sequence). Trimming pared 4 bases from V and 6 bases from J, leaving 14 bases between. The CDR3 sequence is 14 residues long. Here the CDR3 DNA reads TGTGCCAGTAGTACCACAGGGCTCGGGGATACGCAGTATTTT. Translated: CASSTTGLGDTQYF. The variable domain in full, with the rest retrieved from reference TRBV19 and TRBJ2-3, is DGGITQSPKYLFRKEGQNVTLSCEQNLNHDAMYWYRQDPGQGLRLIYYSQIVNDFQKGDIAEGYSVSREKKESFPLTVTSAQKNPTAFYLCASSTTGLGDTQYFGPGTRLTVL.

This CDR3 reads CASSLPGVTSGRETQYF. The CDR3 DNA follows: TGCGCCAGCAGCTTGCCTGGGGTAACTAGCGGGCGGGAGACCCAGTACTTC. The chain joins TRBV5-1 to TRBJ2-5; 9 bases line up with TRBD2. The CDR3 length is 17 residues. Germline CDR1 SGHRS, CDR2 YFSETQ. The junction had 12 bases not matched to a gene; V was cut back by 1 base and J by 5 bases.

The chain combines TRBV10-2 with TRBJ2-7; D is uncertain. CDR1 is WSHSY and CDR2 is SAAADI in the germline V gene. This CDR3 is 14 amino acids long. Trimming took off 2 bases at V and 0 bases at J, with 8 bases between the two ends. The CDR3 coding sequence is TGCGCCAGCAGTGAGGCGGATGGCTCCTACGAGCAGTACTTC. Its protein product is CASSEADGSYEQYF.

The chain couples TRBV4-2 to TRBJ2-7; TRBD2 aligns across 7 bases. J gave up 2 bases and V 1 base, and 2 bases lay outside the gene matches. The CDR3 is 14 amino acids. The V gene's germline CDR1 is LGHNA and CDR2 YNFKEQ. CDR3 DNA sequence: TGTGCCAGCAGCCAAGCTAGCGGCCCCTACGAGCAGTACTTC. Translation: CASSQASGPYEQYF.

The chain combines TRBV28 with TRBJ1-2, with 8 bases identical to TRBD1. Unmatched junction bases numbered 9, after V lost 4 bases and J lost 8 bases. Germline V gene data show CDR1 as MDHEN and CDR2 as SYDVKM. The CDR3 totals 14 residues. The CDR3: CASSSAYRGNGYTF. The CDR3 nucleotides read TGTGCCAGCAGTTCGGCGTACAGGGGGAACGGCTACACCTTC.

The V call is TRBV11-3, the J call TRBJ2-4; 9 bases line up with TRBD1. The CDR3 totals 17 residues. Germline V lookup: CDR1 SGHNT, CDR2 YENEEA. Germline trimming cut 5 bases from V and 9 bases from J; bases unmatched to any gene: 17. As DNA, the CDR3 is TGTGCCAGCAGCGTACAATCTACAGGGGGCGATGTCGGCATTCAGTACTTC. It translates to CASSVQSTGGDVGIQYF.

This rearrangement joins TRBV6-6 to TRBJ2-7; 7 bases agree with TRBD2. CDR3 size: 16 residues. Germline V lookup: CDR1 MNHNY, CDR2 SVGAGI (reference sequence). The J segment lost 2 bases and the V segment lost 2 bases, leaving 9 bases of the junction unmatched. The CDR3 loop is CASSYDTGTTPYEQYF. The CDR3 DNA reads TGTGCCAGCAGTTACGACACCGGGACTACCCCCTACGAGCAGTACTTC.

The V call is TRBV28, the J call TRBJ2-7; D remains ambiguous. Trimming took 7 bases from V and 2 from J, leaving 15 bases between them. The CDR3 length is 14 residues. Germline V gene sequence: CDR1 MDHEN, CDR2 SYDVKM. The CDR3 here is CASTQHSITYEQYF. CDR3 DNA: TGTGCCAGCACCCAACATAGCATTACCTACGAGCAGTACTTC.

The chain recombines TRBV10-2 with TRBJ1-1; D perhaps matches TRBD1 (6 bases). CDR1 and CDR2 (germline): WSHSY, SAAADI. The CDR3 spans 11 residues. V lost 8 bases to trimming and J lost 7 bases, with 11 bases between them. DNA for the CDR3: TGCGCCAGCGCCTTAGGGGGTGAAGCTTTCTTT. Translating gives CASALGGEAFF.

The V gene is TRBV7-2, the J gene TRBJ1-2; 11 nucleotides match TRBD1. The CDR3 is 17 amino acids. Trimming at V came to 5 bases and at J to 3 bases, leaving 11 bases not matched to a gene. Germline V gene sequence: CDR1 SGHTA, CDR2 FQGNSA. The CDR3 reads CASSPKGGTGGYYGYTF. CDR3 DNA: TGTGCCAGCAGCCCAAAGGGGGGGACAGGGGGATACTATGGCTACACCTTC. Looking up the rest from reference TRBV7-2 and TRBJ1-2 gives the full variable domain: GAGVSQSPSNKVTEKGKDVELRCDPISGHTALYWYRQSLGQGLEFLIYFQGNSAPDKSGLPSDRFSAERTGGSVSTLTIQRTQQEDSAVYLCASSPKGGTGGYYGYTFGSGTRLTVV.

V is TRBV19 and J is TRBJ2-3, with 8 bases matching TRBD2. The CDR3 extends over 18 amino acids. V dropped 7 bases and J dropped 1; count of bases not matched to a gene: 16. CDR1 and CDR2 from the germline V gene are LNHDA and SQIVND (reference sequence). The CDR3 spells CASTTPRRGRTGTDTQYF. The CDR3 region has the DNA TGTGCCAGTACCACTCCAAGGCGCGGGAGGACAGGCACAGATACGCAGTATTTT.

This chain joins TRBV7-9 and TRBJ2-6; D ambiguous. The germline gives CDR1 SEHNR, CDR2 FQNEAQ (reference sequence). V dropped 2 bases and J dropped 2 bases, with 4 bases sitting between them. The CDR3 runs 14 residues. CDR3 DNA sequence: TGTGCCAGCAGCTTACAAACTGGGGCCAACGTCCTGACTTTC. It codes for CASSLQTGANVLTF.

The rearrangement uses TRBV18 and TRBJ2-7; D is perhaps TRBD2 (5 bases). Per germline, CDR1 KGHSH and CDR2 LQKENI. The CDR3 is 14 residues long. Trimming removed 5 bases at V and 3 bases at J, with 14 bases between. CDR3 protein: CASSSTTGGYEQYF. In nucleotides, the CDR3 is TGTGCCAGCTCATCGACGACTGGAGGCTACGAGCAGTACTTC.

The chain couples TRBV7-2 to TRBJ1-2; D not certain. V dropped 3 bases and J dropped 2 bases, with 10 bases sitting between them. CDR3 length: 14 residues. Per the germline V gene, CDR1 is SGHTA and CDR2 is FQGNSA. The CDR3 sequence: CASSFWGENYGYTF. CDR3 bases: TGTGCCAGCAGCTTTTGGGGAGAAAACTATGGCTACACCTTC.